The 28 T cell receptor beta chains below were found in one sample sequenced in a study of blood T cell repertoires in COVID-19. Method: immunoSEQ multiplex PCR; TCRdb's copy keeps in-frame clones and lacks some. The sample has tens of thousands of clones, more than 75% seen once. The specimen was peripheral blood. Source of these receptors: a man in his 60s with acute or convalescent COVID-19.

V usage is TRBV7-9 and J usage is TRBJ1-2, with 10 bases aligning to TRBD1. The CDR3 has 14 amino acids. With 5 bases clipped from V and 4 bases from J, the junction kept 4 bases outside the gene matches. The germline V gene has CDR1 SEHNR and CDR2 FQNEAQ (reference sequence). In DNA, the CDR3 is TGTGCCAGCAGCCGGACAGGGGGAAGCTATGGCTACACCTTC. Translating gives CASSRTGGSYGYTF.

The V call is TRBV24-1, the J call TRBJ2-5, with D uncertain. The CDR3 length is 15 residues. The germline V gene encodes CDR1 KGHDR and CDR2 SFDVKD. Trimming stripped 3 bases from V and 2 bases from J, with 12 bases between. The CDR3 bases are TGTGCCACCAGTGATCACACCGGGTCTCAAGAGACCCAGTACTTC. This encodes CATSDHTGSQETQYF.

This rearrangement joins TRBV6-6 to TRBJ2-2; no definite D call. With 6 bases removed from V and 2 bases from J, the gap between germline ends came to 10 bases. Germline lookup yields CDR1 MNHNY and CDR2 SVGAGI (reference sequence). The CDR3 length is 14 residues. CDR3 coding DNA: TGTGCCAGCAGGTTTTACAGTAACACCGGGGAGCTGTTTTTT. It yields the protein CASRFYSNTGELFF.

The chain has TRBV6-5 and TRBJ1-5; the D gene is possibly TRBD1 (6 bases). Germline lookup yields CDR1 MNHEY and CDR2 SVGAGI. V lost 10 bases and J lost 3, with 13 bases in between. The CDR3 spans 13 residues. As DNA, the CDR3 is TGTGCCACCGGACAGACCTACAATCAGCCCCAGCATTTT. Translated: CATGQTYNQPQHF.

The chain combines TRBV6-1 with TRBJ2-1; 9 bases align to TRBD2. The V gene's germline CDR1 is MNHNS and CDR2 SASEGT. CDR3 length equals 17 residues. V gave up 0 bases and J gave up 6 bases; unmatched junction bases: 9. The CDR3 nucleotides read TGTGCCAGCAGTGAAGCGGCCATAGCGGGGGTAGGCAATGAGCAGTTCTTC. This encodes CASSEAAIAGVGNEQFF.

This clone was recorded only once. The chain joins TRBV5-6 to TRBJ1-3, with 8 bases identical to TRBD1. This CDR3 spans 15 amino acids. J gave up 4 bases and V 6 bases, and 9 bases lay outside the gene matches. Germline assignment: CDR1 SGHDT and CDR2 YYEEEE. The CDR3: CASTRRTGSGNTIYF. Here the CDR3 DNA reads TGTGCCAGCACTCGCCGGACAGGGTCCGGAAACACCATATATTTT.

This rearrangement joins TRBV7-2 to TRBJ2-1; 14 nucleotides line up with TRBD2. Unmatched junction bases numbered 3, after V lost 1 base and J lost 7 bases. The length of the CDR3 is 16 residues. Germline values: CDR1 SGHTA, CDR2 FQGNSA. CDR3: CASSLGLAGGQNEQFF. The CDR3 DNA follows: TGTGCCAGCAGCTTAGGACTAGCGGGGGGGCAAAATGAGCAGTTCTTC.

The V and J genes are TRBV19 and TRBJ2-7; no firm D call. V lost 6 bases and J 4 bases, leaving 13 bases between the germline ends. CDR3 size: 13 residues. Germline values: CDR1 LNHDA, CDR2 SQIVND (reference sequence). The CDR3 DNA sequence: TGTGCCAGTAGCCCCGACACCCTTTACGAGCAGTACTTC. Protein product: CASSPDTLYEQYF.

V and J are TRBV11-2 and TRBJ1-3, with D unresolved. V lost 4 bases to trimming and J lost 0 bases, with 7 bases between them. Germline lookup yields CDR1 SGHAT and CDR2 FQNNGV. The CDR3 consists of 14 residues. CDR3: CASSSGSSGNTIYF. DNA for the CDR3: TGTGCCAGCAGCTCGGGTTCCTCTGGAAACACCATATATTTT.

The chain's CDR3 is CATSDFRTDGYTF. The CDR3 bases are TGTGCCACCAGTGATTTTCGGACAGATGGCTACACCTTC. The chain uses TRBV24-1 and TRBJ1-2; D possibly corresponds to TRBD1 (6 bases). The CDR3 extends over 13 amino acids. In germline, CDR1 is KGHDR, CDR2 SFDVKD. Trimming took 1 base from V and 6 from J, leaving 8 bases between them.

The V call is TRBV6-6, the J call TRBJ1-1; no clear D gene. The CDR3 loop spans 12 amino acids. Germline assignment: CDR1 MNHNY and CDR2 SVGAGI (reference sequence). Trimming left V 11 bases short and J 1 base short, with 11 bases between. CDR3 sequence (DNA): TGTGCCGCGGGCTCGAAGAACACTGAAGCTTTCTTT. Its translation: CAAGSKNTEAFF.

The J gene is TRBJ1-2, the V gene TRBV5-1; 8 bases match TRBD1. With V trimmed by 4 bases and J by 4 bases, 6 bases remained unmatched. Germline CDR1 is SGHRS and CDR2 is YFSETQ. This CDR3 region has 14 residues. CDR3 region: CASSQGQGGYGYTF. The CDR3 DNA reads TGCGCCAGCAGCCAAGGACAGGGCGGCTATGGCTACACCTTC.

V is TRBV30 and J is TRBJ2-3, with 9 bases that match TRBD1. The CDR3 sequence is 16 residues long. Germline lookup yields CDR1 GTSNPN and CDR2 SVGIG (reference sequence). The ends lost 6 bases at V and 0 bases at J; junction bases unmatched: 10. CDR3 DNA sequence: TGTGCCTGTACAAATCCGACAGGGGGTAGCACAGATACGCAGTATTTT. Protein: CACTNPTGGSTDTQYF.

The chain couples TRBV3-1 (or the pseudogene TRBV3-2) to TRBJ1-1; 9 bases are shared with TRBD1. V trimming: 4 bases; J trimming: 3 bases; junction bases outside the gene matches: 0. CDR3 length: 13 amino acids. Germline V gene data show CDR1 as LGHDT and CDR2 as YNNKEL (reference sequence). For the CDR3, the DNA is TGTGCCAGCAGCCGACAGGGGGACACTGAAGCTTTCTTT. It translates to CASSRQGDTEAFF.

The V and J genes are TRBV7-2 and TRBJ2-1, with D hard to call. The V gene lost 6 bases and the J gene lost 0 bases, with 12 bases spanning the gap. Germline-derived CDR1 and CDR2 are SGHTA and FQGNSA. The CDR3 runs to 15 residues. In DNA, the CDR3 is TGTGCCAGCAGTCCATGGCACGACTCCTACAATGAGCAGTTCTTC. Translation: CASSPWHDSYNEQFF.

In its sample, this clone was seen a few times. DNA of the CDR3: TGTGCCAGCAGCCAAGCCCTAACAGGGTCTGGCTACACCTTC. Protein product: CASSQALTGSGYTF. The gene calls are TRBV14 and TRBJ1-2; D is perhaps TRBD1 (6 bases). Germline V lookup: CDR1 SGHDN, CDR2 FVKESK. This CDR3 comprises 14 residues. V was trimmed by 1 base and J by 7 bases, leaving 13 bases between them. Supplemented by reference TRBV14 and TRBJ1-2, the full variable domain reads EAGVTQFPSHSVIEKGQTVTLRCDPISGHDNLYWYRRVMGKEIKFLLHFVKESKQDESGMPNNRFLAERTGGTYSTLKVQPAELEDSGVYFCASSQALTGSGYTFGSGTRLTVV.

This chain joins TRBV9 and TRBJ1-5; D possibly corresponds to TRBD1 (5 bases). Germline CDR1 and CDR2: SGDLS and YYNGEE. The V gene lost 4 bases and the J gene lost 4 bases, with 12 bases spanning the gap. This CDR3 has 14 amino acids. The CDR3 is CASSPGGGNQPQHF. In DNA, the CDR3 is TGTGCCAGCAGCCCTGGGGGGGGGAATCAGCCCCAGCATTTT.

The chain has TRBV3-1 (or the pseudogene TRBV3-2) and TRBJ1-3, with 7 positions matching TRBD1. Looked up from germline, CDR1 is LGHDT and CDR2 is YNNKEL (reference sequence). This CDR3 region has 16 residues. J lost 0 bases, V lost 4 bases, and 6 bases had no gene match. CDR3 amino acids: CASSPGGQLSGNTIYF. The CDR3 nucleotides are TGTGCCAGCAGCCCTGGGGGACAGCTCTCTGGAAACACCATATATTTT.

The V gene is TRBV6-1, the J gene TRBJ1-2; unclear D gene. CDR1 MNHNS and CDR2 SASEGT come from the germline V gene. V was cut by 1 base and J by 4 bases, with 22 bases left in between. The CDR3 totals 18 residues. The CDR3 loop is CASSEVLGVQIDSYGYTF. As DNA, the CDR3 is TGTGCCAGCAGTGAAGTCCTGGGTGTACAGATAGATTCCTATGGCTACACCTTC.

This clone was picked up one time. The CDR3, as DNA: TGTGCCAGCAGTGAAGCGGGGGCTGGAGGCTACACCTTC. Residues: CASSEAGAGGYTF. The chain combines TRBV25-1 with TRBJ1-2, with a possible D match to TRBD1 (6 bases). The CDR3 totals 13 residues. Germline CDR1 and CDR2: MGHDK and SYGVNS. V was pared by 2 bases and J by 8 bases, with 12 bases between.

This chain connects TRBV7-9 to TRBJ2-5, with 7 bases lining up with TRBD1. The CDR3 runs to 15 residues. In germline, CDR1 is SEHNR, CDR2 FQNEAQ (reference sequence). The J segment lost 7 bases and the V segment lost 5 bases, leaving 13 bases of the junction unmatched. For the CDR3, the DNA is TGTGCCAGCAGCGGTCGCCGGGACAGTGAAGGGACCCAGTACTTC. Translating gives CASSGRRDSEGTQYF.

The rearrangement uses TRBV19 and TRBJ1-5; possible D gene TRBD1, 6 bases. Trimming stripped 1 base from V and 3 bases from J, with 10 bases between. The CDR3 is 15 residues long. The germline gives CDR1 LNHDA, CDR2 SQIVND (reference sequence). Here the CDR3 DNA reads TGTGCCAGTAGTATAGCAGGGGCGATCAATCAGCCCCAGCATTTT. Translated, it gives CASSIAGAINQPQHF. Together with reference TRBV19 and TRBJ1-5, the CDR3 gives the full variable domain: DGGITQSPKYLFRKEGQNVTLSCEQNLNHDAMYWYRQDPGQGLRLIYYSQIVNDFQKGDIAEGYSVSREKKESFPLTVTSAQKNPTAFYLCASSIAGAINQPQHFGDGTRLSIL.

CDR3 DNA: TGCGCCAGCAGCCAAGCCGGGACAACGAACACTGAAGCTTTCTTT. It encodes CASSQAGTTNTEAFF. The chain uses TRBV4-1 and TRBJ1-1; D may be TRBD1 (6 bases). Trimming took 1 base from V and 1 from J, leaving 10 bases between them. The CDR3 covers 15 residues. Germline V gene lookup returns CDR1 MGHRA and CDR2 YSYEKL.

This clone was counted between two and nine times. The chain joins TRBV7-9 to TRBJ1-2; D is possibly TRBD1 (5 bases). V lost 4 bases and J lost 3, with 15 bases in between. Per germline, CDR1 SEHNR and CDR2 FQNEAQ (reference sequence). The CDR3 has 15 residues. The CDR3 nucleotides read TGTGCCAGCAGCTCGGTGGGCAGGGTGTACTATGGCTACACCTTC. This translates into CASSSVGRVYYGYTF.

The chain couples TRBV7-9 to TRBJ2-7; 7 bases fit TRBD1. Germline V gives CDR1 SEHNR, CDR2 FQNEAQ (reference sequence). Trimming took 1 base from V and 3 from J; bases not matched to a gene: 6. This CDR3 contains 15 residues. The CDR3 here is CASSLVGAGGYEQYF. CDR3 bases: TGTGCCAGCAGCTTAGTCGGGGCAGGGGGCTACGAGCAGTACTTC.

The J gene is TRBJ1-4, the V gene TRBV7-9; D not resolved. Looked up from germline, CDR1 is SEHNR and CDR2 is FQNEAQ (reference sequence). This CDR3 is 15 amino acids long. V dropped 3 bases and J dropped 5 bases, with 13 bases sitting between them. The CDR3 bases are TGTGCCAGCAGCTTGAACACAAAGTCAAATGAAAAACTGTTTTTT. Amino acids: CASSLNTKSNEKLFF.

The chain carries TRBV7-9 and TRBJ1-1; D is ambiguous. The germline V gene encodes CDR1 SEHNR and CDR2 FQNEAQ (reference sequence). The CDR3 sequence is 12 residues long. Trimming stripped 5 bases from V and 12 bases from J, with 16 bases between. The CDR3 spells CASSPAPGNTFF. Here the CDR3 DNA reads TGTGCCAGCAGCCCGGCCCCGGGGAATACTTTCTTT.

The CDR3 reads CAISPRPGTGSNTEAFF. DNA for the CDR3: TGTGCCATCAGTCCCAGACCCGGGACAGGATCGAACACTGAAGCTTTCTTT. This chain uses TRBV10-3 with TRBJ1-1; 8 bases are a match to TRBD1. The V gene's germline CDR1 is ENHRY and CDR2 SYGVKD. With V trimmed by 5 bases and J by 1 base, 12 bases remained unmatched. The CDR3 sequence is 17 residues long.